The present entry profiles one T cell receptor (beta chain) with its context. CDR1 is ENHRY and CDR2 is SYGVKD in the germline V gene. The CDR3 is 15 amino acids. The ends were cut back, 5 bases at V and 2 bases at J, with 14 bases in the middle. 60 Vbeta and 13 Jbeta primers were used in PCR. The protocol was immunoSEQ multiplex PCR, while the TCRdb copy is restricted to in-frame clones and leaves out a portion. Seen here are around 90,000 clones, approximately 86% observed once, and the top ten hold roughly 9.2%. These data originate in a study of cytomegalovirus exposure and HLA in healthy donors. The source is a young man in good health and CMV-seropositive. This chain joins TRBV10-3 and TRBJ2-3; D remains unclear. The sequencing sample was made of PBMCs. The CDR3 is CAISLSSAYTDTQYF. The CDR3 DNA reads as TGTGCCATCAGTCTCTCCAGCGCGTACACAGATACGCAGTATTTT.